These 18 T cell receptor beta chains came from one sample sequenced in a study of blood T cell repertoires in COVID-19. Measured with immunoSEQ multiplex PCR; TCRdb has only the in-frame clones, and not every one. The sample records over 150,000 clones, over 80% being singletons. Sequenced input: peripheral blood. These receptors all stem from a woman in her 40s with COVID-19, enrolled during active disease.

This clone was observed a few times. The chain uses TRBV5-1 and TRBJ2-2, with D tentatively TRBD2 (6 bases). The CDR3 covers 12 residues. V was trimmed by 7 bases and J by 7 bases, leaving 11 bases between them. Germline values: CDR1 SGHRS, CDR2 YFSETQ. CDR3 nucleotides: TGCGCCAGCGGGGGGTACGGCGGGGAGCTGTTTTTT. It codes for CASGGYGGELFF.

The chain is built from TRBV18 and TRBJ2-1; perhaps TRBD2 as D (6 bases). The CDR3 contains 14 residues. Germline V CDR1 and CDR2: KGHSH, LQKENI. V lost 3 bases to trimming and J lost 9 bases, with 15 bases between them. CDR3 coding DNA: TGTGCCAGCTCACCCGCGGGACCGCTTAGTGAGCAGTTCTTC. Protein product: CASSPAGPLSEQFF.

The chain links TRBV7-9 to TRBJ1-2, with 8 bases lining up with TRBD1. After removal of 5 bases from V and 0 bases from J, the junction contained 11 bases not matched to a gene. CDR3 length: 17 residues. Looked up from germline, CDR1 is SEHNR and CDR2 is FQNEAQ (reference sequence). As DNA, the CDR3 is TGTGCCAGCAGCCCGGACAGGGCCCCGTCGACTAACTATGGCTACACCTTC. Amino acid sequence: CASSPDRAPSTNYGYTF.

This clone occurred once. The chain couples TRBV19 to TRBJ2-7; D unresolved. From germline, CDR1 is LNHDA and CDR2 SQIVND (reference sequence). The CDR3 has 14 residues. V was pared by 5 bases and J by 0 bases, with 11 bases between. CDR3 DNA: TGTGCCAGTAGTCCACGGGTCGGCTCCTACGAGCAGTACTTC. As protein: CASSPRVGSYEQYF.

The rearrangement uses TRBV28 and TRBJ2-1, with 10 positions matching TRBD1. This CDR3 contains 15 residues. Germline V gene data show CDR1 as MDHEN and CDR2 as SYDVKM. V shed 4 bases, J shed 6 bases, and the junction held 6 bases outside the gene matches. DNA of the CDR3: TGTGCCAGCAGTTCTGCCGGGACAGGGGTCAATGAGCAGTTCTTC. Translating it yields CASSSAGTGVNEQFF.

There are a few counts of this clone. The sample holds other DNA sequences that translate to the same CDR3. The rearrangement uses TRBV5-1 and TRBJ1-6; D call uncertain. The CDR3 has 14 residues. The germline V gene encodes CDR1 SGHRS and CDR2 YFSETQ. V lost 4 bases and J lost 4, with 9 bases in between. The CDR3 DNA reads TGCGCCAGCAGCCCTGGCCAGTATAATTCACCCCTCCACTTT. As protein: CASSPGQYNSPLHF.

The chain uses TRBV10-3 and TRBJ2-7; 12 nucleotides line up with TRBD1. With V trimmed by 6 bases and J by 5 bases, 5 bases remained unmatched. Germline assignment: CDR1 ENHRY and CDR2 SYGVKD. The CDR3 contains 14 residues. The CDR3 nucleotides are TGTGCCATCAGGGGACAGGGGGCTTCCCACGAGCAGTACTTC. It translates to CAIRGQGASHEQYF.

J is TRBJ1-2 and V is TRBV12-3 or TRBV12-4; D remains unclear. CDR3 length equals 12 residues. Trimming shortened V by 2 bases and J by 6 bases, and 7 bases separated the two germline ends. The DNA for the CDR3 is TGTGCCAGCAGTTTAACCAGGAATGGCTACACCTTC. Amino acids: CASSLTRNGYTF.

The chain carries TRBV14 and TRBJ1-1; D is unresolved. Germline V gene data show CDR1 as SGHDN and CDR2 as FVKESK. CDR3 length: 14 residues. V was trimmed by 4 bases and J by 1 base, leaving 10 bases between them. Here the CDR3 DNA reads TGTGCCAGCAGCCGCACTAGGGCGAACACTGAAGCTTTCTTT. This translates into CASSRTRANTEAFF.

The chain combines TRBV3-1 (or the pseudogene TRBV3-2) with TRBJ1-2, with D perhaps matching TRBD1 (6 bases). The germline gives CDR1 LGHDT, CDR2 YNNKEL (reference sequence). The CDR3 sequence is 14 residues long. Trimming removed 2 bases from V and 4 bases from J, with 11 bases in between. The CDR3 DNA reads as TGTGCCAGCAGCCAACAGGGGTTGATCTATGGCTACACCTTC. It is translated as CASSQQGLIYGYTF.

The J gene is TRBJ2-3, the V gene TRBV7-2, with a tentative D call TRBD2 (6 bases). The V and J ends lost 5 bases and 0 bases respectively, with 12 bases between them. Germline CDR1 and CDR2: SGHTA and FQGNSA. This CDR3 is built from 15 residues. CDR3 amino acids: CASSGAAGSTDTQYF. As DNA, the CDR3 is TGTGCCAGCAGCGGTGCCGCGGGAAGCACAGATACGCAGTATTTT.

The rearrangement links TRBV6-2 or TRBV6-3 to TRBJ2-4; 10 bases are shared with TRBD2. This CDR3 contains 15 residues. J gave up 8 bases and V 5 bases, and 9 bases lay outside the gene matches. Germline V gene sequence: CDR1 MNHEY, CDR2 SVGEGT. DNA for the CDR3: TGTGCCAGCAGTGGACTAGCGGCCCCGAGGGACATTCAGTACTTC. It translates to CASSGLAAPRDIQYF.

V and J are TRBV5-6 and TRBJ1-1; D is perhaps TRBD1 (5 bases). CDR3 length: 16 amino acids. V lost 1 base to trimming and J lost 5 bases, with 18 bases between them. CDR1 and CDR2 (germline): SGHDT, YYEEEE. This CDR3 reads CASSLNRAGRGTEAFF. Here the CDR3 DNA reads TGTGCCAGCAGCTTGAATCGCGCGGGGAGGGGAACTGAAGCTTTCTTT.

V and J are TRBV5-1 and TRBJ2-3, with 9 bases identical to TRBD2. CDR1 and CDR2 from the germline V gene are SGHRS and YFSETQ. CDR3 size: 16 residues. Unmatched junction bases numbered 9, after V lost 3 bases and J lost 4 bases. CDR3 DNA: TGCGCCAGCAGCTCGCTCGGCGGGGGGGTGGCAGATACGCAGTATTTT. Translating gives CASSSLGGGVADTQYF.

The rearrangement joins TRBV24-1 to TRBJ2-2, with unresolved D. Trimming pared 7 bases from V and 4 bases from J, leaving 6 bases between. From germline, CDR1 is KGHDR and CDR2 SFDVKD. The CDR3 length is 12 residues. The CDR3 protein is CATSRITGELFF. CDR3 in DNA: TGTGCCACCAGCAGGATCACCGGGGAGCTGTTTTTT.

This sequence joins TRBV5-1 and TRBJ2-4; tentatively, D is TRBD1 (6 bases). V lost 4 bases to trimming and J lost 0 bases, with 14 bases between them. The CDR3 is 16 amino acids. Germline V gives CDR1 SGHRS, CDR2 YFSETQ. The CDR3 DNA reads as TGCGCCAGCAGCGGGAACAGGGTTGGAGCCAAAAACATTCAGTACTTC. Its protein product is CASSGNRVGAKNIQYF.

The V and J genes are TRBV11-3 and TRBJ2-7, with D possibly matching TRBD1 (6 bases). The germline V and J ends were trimmed by 9 bases and 7 bases, with 13 bases remaining between them. CDR3 length: 11 amino acids. Looked up from germline, CDR1 is SGHNT and CDR2 is YENEEA. The CDR3 spells CARRTVFEQYF. The CDR3 region has the DNA TGTGCCAGAAGGACAGTGTTTGAGCAGTACTTC.

This clone was counted only a few times. V and J are TRBV29-1 and TRBJ2-7, with 9 bases identical to TRBD2. CDR3 size: 14 residues. V trimming: 3 bases; J trimming: 2 bases; junction bases outside the gene matches: 5. Germline lookup yields CDR1 SQVTM and CDR2 ANQGSEA. The CDR3 region is CSVEPSGKAYEQYF. In nucleotides, the CDR3 is TGCAGCGTTGAGCCTAGCGGGAAAGCCTACGAGCAGTACTTC.